This TCR beta chain was obtained from a study of T cells in tuberculosis. Study outcomes and limitations: Active tuberculosis patients had shorter CDR3-alpha; the beta difference was nonsignificant.

As to this clone: Antigen specificity is unknown.

Repertoires were generated with immunoSEQ multiplex PCR, while TCRdb's copy carries only in-frame clones and drops some. The data hold under 25,000 clones, with around 97% observed a single time. The germline V gene encodes CDR1 SGHTS and CDR2 YDEGEE. This CDR3 region has 17 residues. V dropped 4 bases and J dropped 0; count of bases not matched to a gene: 11. This sequence was found in a donor aged 10-29 years with latent tuberculosis or without tuberculosis infection. The rearrangement links TRBV5-8 to TRBJ2-3; 7 positions agree with TRBD1. Sequenced input: PBMCs. The CDR3 protein is CASSPGTAVTSTDTQYF. The CDR3 region has the DNA TGTGCCAGCAGCCCCGGGACAGCAGTGACTAGCACAGATACGCAGTATTTT. Supplemented by reference TRBV5-8 and TRBJ2-3, the full variable domain reads EAGVTQSPTHLIKTRGQQATLRCSPISGHTSVYWYQQALGLGLQFLLWYDEGEERNRGNFPPRFSGRQFPNYSSELNVNALELEDSALYLCASSPGTAVTSTDTQYFGPGTRLTVL.